This TCR beta chain was recovered during a study of OX40 agonist ivuxolimab in advanced cancers. In its sample, this clone was seen a few times. The sampling schedule covered blood at baseline, cycle 4 day 1, and cycle 7 day 1. V was pared by 4 bases and J by 2 bases, with 12 bases between. There are 14 residues in the CDR3. Germline V gives CDR1 SGDLS, CDR2 YYNGEE. Measured with immunoSEQ multiplex PCR; TCRdb has only the in-frame clones, and not every one. The sample has about 48,000 clones; approximately 85% are singletons. The clonotype was recovered from an adult with an advanced solid tumor such as melanoma, head and neck, liver or kidney cancer. This rearrangement joins TRBV9 to TRBJ1-1; tentative D call: TRBD1 (6 bases). The source material was CD4+ or CD8+ T cells sorted from blood, sampled in a trial of the OX40 agonist ivuxolimab. The CDR3 here is CASSPVGANTEAFF. CDR3 nucleotides: TGTGCCAGCAGCCCCGTGGGGGCCAACACTGAAGCTTTCTTT.